Here is one T cell receptor beta chain with its context. What it recognizes is unknown. This entry is derived from a study of shared clonotypes between healthy human individuals. The overall study: Per donor, three plates held CD4 naive cells, three held CD4 memory, two held CD8 naive and one held CD8 memory.

Both subsets, CD45RA+ naive and CD45RA-negative memory, were split from the CD4+ cells. How the authors handled the data: ImmunoSEQ only sent back junction sequences with no quality scores, so filtering was done differently. Using immunoSEQ multiplex PCR, the repertoire was profiled, and TCRdb retains in-frame clones only, with some absent. V and J calls and clone size are as listed in that table; D and trimming were resolved from the DNA. The table includes approximately 320,000 clones, around 74% detected once. The CDR3 is 17 amino acids. V was pared by 4 bases and J by 4 bases, with 9 bases of the junction left unmatched. CDR1 MDHEN and CDR2 SYDVKM come from the germline V gene. Overall study results and limits: The naive CD4 repertoires of four donors were compared, and approximately 5% of clonotypes were shared.

This chain links TRBV28 with TRBJ2-3; 12 nucleotides match TRBD2. The sequencing sample was made of memory CD4+ T cells sorted from blood. Subset indicated: CD45RA-negative fraction. The sequence came from a man aged 25-45 years in good health. This CDR3 reads CASSSQGGLAGADTQYF. The CDR3 nucleotides read TGTGCCAGCAGTTCCCAGGGGGGACTAGCGGGCGCAGATACGCAGTATTTT.